The 15 T cell receptor beta chains below were found in one sample sequenced in a study of shared clonotypes between healthy human individuals. Profiled with immunoSEQ multiplex PCR; TCRdb holds only in-frame clones, not every one. Of about half a million clones in the sample, 65% to 85% were seen once. Sequences were obtained from PBMCs. Every receptor here comes from a woman in her 40s in good health. Some clones in this sample may be carry-over from other donors' samples.

V and J are TRBV28 and TRBJ2-1; perhaps TRBD1 as D (5 bases). V was trimmed by 6 bases and J by 8 bases, leaving 23 bases between them. Looked up from germline, CDR1 is MDHEN and CDR2 is SYDVKM. This CDR3 is 16 amino acids long. The CDR3 DNA reads TGTGCCAGCAGCCACAGGCGTCAGGGCCCCCTTTATGAGCAGTTCTTC. This encodes CASSHRRQGPLYEQFF. Drawing the rest from reference TRBV28 and TRBJ2-1, the complete variable domain is DVKVTQSSRYLVKRTGEKVFLECVQDMDHENMFWYRQDPGLGLRLIYFSYDVKMKEKGDIPEGYSVSREKKERFSLILESASTNQTSMYLCASSHRRQGPLYEQFFGPGTRLTVL.

The V gene is TRBV6-4, the J gene TRBJ2-7, with D unresolved. The germline V and J ends were trimmed by 4 bases and 1 base, with 2 bases remaining between them. CDR1 is MRHNA, CDR2 SNTAGT, per germline. The length of the CDR3 is 11 residues. The chain's CDR3 is CASSVSYEQYF. Written as DNA, the CDR3 is TGTGCCAGCAGTGTGTCCTACGAGCAGTACTTC.

Note on this clone: This CDR3 fails to terminate in the conserved phenylalanine or tryptophan, so it likely reflects a read error. V usage is TRBV25-1 and J usage is TRBJ2-7; D gene ambiguous. This CDR3 is built from 15 residues. CDR1 is MGHDK, CDR2 SYGVNS, per germline. The CDR3 reads CDSSGPLENSYEQYL. The CDR3 nucleotides read TGTGACAGCAGTGGCCCCCTGGAGAACTCCTACGAGCAGTACCTC.

The chain couples TRBV18 to TRBJ2-4; 9 positions match TRBD2. Losses at the gene ends were 0 bases for V and 15 bases for J; bases not matched to a gene: 9. Germline V CDR1 and CDR2: KGHSH, LQKENI. This CDR3 contains 14 residues. The CDR3 protein is CASSPPLAGTPGYF. The CDR3 DNA follows: TGTGCCAGCTCACCACCCCTAGCGGGAACCCCCGGGTACTTC.

This clone was seen a single time. This rearrangement joins TRBV2 to TRBJ2-7, with TRBD1 identical over 7 bases. The CDR3 is 14 residues long. Germline V gene sequence: CDR1 SNHLY, CDR2 FYNNEI. The V gene end was trimmed by 7 bases and the J gene end by 1 base; junction bases not matched to a gene: 7. CDR3 region: CASIQRGQSYEQYF. CDR3 sequence (DNA): TGTGCCAGCATCCAGAGGGGACAGTCCTACGAGCAGTACTTC.

Many counts were recorded for this clone. The rearrangement links TRBV19 to TRBJ1-1; 7 nucleotides line up with TRBD1. The V and J ends lost 5 bases and 2 bases, in that order; junction bases with no gene match: 11. CDR3 length: 16 residues. Germline V gene data show CDR1 as LNHDA and CDR2 as SQIVND (reference sequence). In DNA form, the CDR3 reads TGTGCCAGTAGTCCCACCACTGGGACAGCTAACACTGAAGCTTTCTTT. The encoded protein is CASSPTTGTANTEAFF.

The chain has TRBV28 and TRBJ2-1; 10 positions match TRBD2. The V segment lost 3 bases and the J segment 9 bases; nucleotides outside the gene matches: 8. The CDR3 totals 15 residues. Per the germline V gene, CDR1 is MDHEN and CDR2 is SYDVKM. The CDR3 is CASSLWLAGESEQFF. CDR3 nucleotides: TGTGCCAGCAGTTTGTGGCTAGCGGGAGAGAGTGAGCAGTTCTTC.

This clone showed up just once. This rearrangement joins TRBV10-3 to TRBJ2-3; the D is unclear. Germline CDR1 reads ENHRY; CDR2 reads SYGVKD. V was pared by 8 bases and J by 6 bases, with 9 bases between. The CDR3 length is 11 residues. CDR3 coding DNA: TGTGCCATCGCGGCTGGGGATACGCAGTATTTT. Amino acids: CAIAAGDTQYF.

The chain couples TRBV19 to TRBJ2-1, with 7 bases aligning to TRBD2. Germline V gene sequence: CDR1 LNHDA, CDR2 SQIVND (reference sequence). The V gene end was trimmed by 7 bases and the J gene end by 4 bases; junction bases not matched to a gene: 7. The CDR3 covers 14 residues. CDR3: CASTVGLNYNEQFF. The CDR3 bases are TGTGCCAGTACCGTGGGACTAAATTACAATGAGCAGTTCTTC.

V is TRBV4-1 and J is TRBJ2-2; TRBD2 aligns across 15 bases. The CDR3 is 18 residues long. The J segment lost 5 bases and the V segment lost 2 bases, leaving 6 bases of the junction unmatched. Germline V CDR1 and CDR2: MGHRA, YSYEKL. The CDR3 reads CASSQRGLAGGRTGELFF. DNA for the CDR3: TGCGCCAGCAGCCAACGCGGACTAGCGGGAGGGCGGACCGGGGAGCTGTTTTTT.

V and J are TRBV4-3 and TRBJ2-3; 7 nucleotides line up with TRBD2. Trimming removed 2 bases from V and 6 bases from J; junction bases left unmatched: 8. Germline V gives CDR1 LGHNA, CDR2 YSLEER. The CDR3 extends over 15 amino acids. The CDR3 coding sequence is TGCGCCAGCAGCCAACGTCTGGGGGAGGGGGATACGCAGTATTTT. The encoded protein is CASSQRLGEGDTQYF.

This clone was picked up a small number of times. J is TRBJ2-2 and V is TRBV6-4; maybe TRBD1 (5 bases). The CDR3 consists of 14 residues. The germline V gene has CDR1 MRHNA and CDR2 SNTAGT. The V and J ends lost 5 bases and 3 bases respectively, with 10 bases between them. The CDR3 region is CASSPSTDTGELFF. DNA of the CDR3: TGTGCCAGCAGTCCCTCGACAGACACCGGGGAGCTGTTTTTT.

This clone has only one observation. This chain links TRBV9 with TRBJ2-7; no reliable D call. CDR3 length: 15 residues. Trimming left V 4 bases short and J 2 bases short, with 16 bases between. CDR1 and CDR2 (germline): SGDLS, YYNGEE. The CDR3 sequence is CASSPYLGETYEQYF. CDR3 nucleotides: TGTGCCAGCAGCCCCTACTTGGGTGAAACCTACGAGCAGTACTTC.

This clone was seen only once. One base away lies a much larger clone, so this may be a sequencing read error. The rearrangement uses TRBV5-1 and TRBJ2-1, with D possibly TRBD1 on 5 matching bases. Germline V lookup: CDR1 SGHRS, CDR2 YFSETQ. Trimming stripped 1 base from V and 0 bases from J, with 8 bases between. The length of the CDR3 is 15 residues. The CDR3 DNA reads as TGCGCCAGCAGCTTGCAGGGTGGCTCCTACAATGAGCAGTTCTTC. Its protein product is CASSLQGGSYNEQFF.

This clone was observed once. The rearrangement uses TRBV5-1 and TRBJ1-4, with D tentatively TRBD1 (5 bases). Germline loops: CDR1 SGHRS, CDR2 YFSETQ. The length of the CDR3 is 15 residues. Trimming shortened V by 0 bases and J by 4 bases, and 10 bases separated the two germline ends. CDR3 loop: CASSLGDSFNEKLFF. Here the CDR3 DNA reads TGCGCCAGCAGCTTGGGTGACAGTTTTAATGAAAAACTGTTTTTT.